Listed below are T cell receptor beta chains from one sample, sequenced in a study of beta chain features in type 1 diabetes. Repertoires were generated with immunoSEQ multiplex PCR, while TCRdb's copy carries only in-frame clones and drops some. The table includes roughly 400,000 clones, about 15% detected once. Sequences were obtained from naive CD4+ T cells from blood. The source of these receptors is a man aged 25-40 years in good health. Each CDR3 is given with its conserved first and last residue. The order of the fields is D gene, J gene, clone size, V gene, CDR3 DNA, CDR3 protein. A D gene is named only where the DNA matches it firmly. A row's size may be missing; if present it is once, few, many or a size class.

>TRBD2|TRBJ2-7|.|TRBV5-4
TGTGCCAGCAGCTTGCCGGGGGGCTCCTACGAGCAGTACTTC
CASSLPGGSYEQYF
>TRBD2|TRBJ2-6|.|TRBV5-1
TGCGCCAGCAGCTTGGCCCCGGGGAGGGCTGGGGCCAACGTCCTGACTTTC
CASSLAPGRAGANVLTF
>.|TRBJ2-3|few|TRBV29-1
TGCAGCGCAGAGGGGGGCGCAGATACGCAGTATTTT
CSAEGGADTQYF
>TRBD1|TRBJ1-2|few|TRBV7-9
TGTGCCAGCAGCCGCCCAGACAGGGCTCAATTCTATGGCTACACCTTC
CASSRPDRAQFYGYTF
>.|TRBJ2-6|few|TRBV10-3
TGTGCCATCAGTGAGGCCGCCCGGGCCTCAACACCCGTCCTGACTTTC
CAISEAARASTPVLTF
>TRBD2|TRBJ2-1|.|TRBV4-1
TGCGCCAGCAGCCCGAGGACTAGCGGAGTCTACAATGAGCAGTTCTTC
CASSPRTSGVYNEQFF
>.|TRBJ1-2|few|TRBV5-1
TGCGCCAGCAGCTCTTCTACACAGGCCCTCTATGGCTACACCTTC
CASSSSTQALYGYTF
>.|TRBJ1-6|few|TRBV18
TGTGCCAGCTCACCAGTTCAGGGAGTTGGTAATTCACCCCTCCACTTT
CASSPVQGVGNSPLHF
>.|TRBJ2-4|few|TRBV7-2
TGTGCCAGCAGCTTATACCTTGACAAAAACATTCAGTACTTC
CASSLYLDKNIQYF
>.|TRBJ2-5|.|TRBV7-9
TGTGCCAGCAGCCTGGACAGCTGGGGCAACCAAGAGACCCAGTACTTC
CASSLDSWGNQETQYF
>.|TRBJ1-3|.|TRBV30
TGTGCCTGGAGTGCATTTGGATTGGAGAGAGACACCATATATTTT
CAWSAFGLERDTIYF
>.|TRBJ1-1|.|TRBV30
TGTGCCTGGAGTGTCAGGGAGAGAGAAGCTTTCTTT
CAWSVREREAFF
>TRBD2|TRBJ2-5|few|TRBV7-2
TGTGCCAGCAGTCTAGGCGGACTAGCGGGGGGAACCCCCCGCGAGACCCAGTACTTC
CASSLGGLAGGTPRETQYF
>TRBD2|TRBJ2-1|.|TRBV18
TGTGCCAGCTCACCGGGACTAGCGGGAGCTGAGCAGTTCTTC
CASSPGLAGAEQFF
>.|TRBJ2-5|few|TRBV29-1
TGCAGCGTTGTTCGCAATCTGGGGGGCGGCGAGACCCAGTACTTC
CSVVRNLGGGETQYF
>.|TRBJ1-1|few|TRBV4-1
TGCGCCAGCAGCCAAGAAAAATTGAAGAACACTGAAGCTTTCTTT
CASSQEKLKNTEAFF
>TRBD1|TRBJ1-6|few|TRBV14
TGTGCCAGCAGGGCTGGGACAGAAAATTCACCCCTCCACTTT
CASRAGTENSPLHF
>.|TRBJ2-1|few|TRBV29-1
TGCAGCGTTGAAGTTCATCAGGTCGAGCAGTTCTTC
CSVEVHQVEQFF
>.|TRBJ2-2|.|TRBV18
TGTGCCAGCTCTTATCTCGGGGCAGGGACGGCCGGGGAGCTGTTTTTT
CASSYLGAGTAGELFF
>TRBD1|TRBJ1-2|few|TRBV30
TGTGCCTGGTACACAGGGGGTTATGGCTACACCTTC
CAWYTGGYGYTF
>TRBD1|TRBJ2-7|.|TRBV29-1
TGCAGCGTCAAACAGGGGACCCTGGACGAGCAGTACTTC
CSVKQGTLDEQYF
>.|TRBJ1-1|.|TRBV30
TGTGCCTGGATCCCCAGGGGCGTGGGCACTGAAGCTTTCTTT
CAWIPRGVGTEAFF
>.|TRBJ2-2|.|TRBV4-1
TGCGCCAGCAGCCAAGATCCTAGTTGGACCGGGGAGCTGTTTTTT
CASSQDPSWTGELFF
>.|TRBJ2-1|few|TRBV5-6
TGTGCCAGCAGCTTAGGCAATGAGCAGTTCTTC
CASSLGNEQFF
>.|TRBJ1-5|few|TRBV25-1
TGTGCCAGCAGCCTAACAGGGTTCAATCAGCCCCAGCATTTT
CASSLTGFNQPQHF
>TRBD2|TRBJ2-3|.|TRBV29-1
TGCAGCGTTACTAAAGCGGGAGTTACAGATACGCAGTATTTT
CSVTKAGVTDTQYF
>.|TRBJ2-6|few|TRBV11-2
TGTGCCAGCAGCTTAACTGATTCCGGGGCCAACGTCCTGACTTTC
CASSLTDSGANVLTF
>.|TRBJ1-2|.|TRBV20-1
TGCAGTGCTTGGTTCGGGGAAGGCTACACCTTC
CSAWFGEGYTF
>.|TRBJ2-1|few|TRBV7-8
TGTGCCAGCAGCATGGACTCGAGGCAGTTCTTC
CASSMDSRQFF
>.|TRBJ2-2|.|TRBV5-1
TGCGCCAGCAGCTTGGGTGGGAAGAACACCGGGGAGCTGTTTTTT
CASSLGGKNTGELFF
>TRBD2|TRBJ2-3|few|TRBV18
TGTGCCAGCTCACCACCGGGCTTAGCGGGAGTGTTCACAGATACGCAGTATTTT
CASSPPGLAGVFTDTQYF
>.|TRBJ1-6|.|TRBV7-2
TGTGCCAGCAGCTTACTAGGGGTACCACCCCTCCACTTT
CASSLLGVPPLHF
>.|TRBJ2-1|few|TRBV7-9
TGTGCCAGCAGCTTAGCGTTCAGGGTCAGGCAGTTCTTC
CASSLAFRVRQFF
>.|TRBJ2-7|.|TRBV5-1
TGCGCCAGCAGCTTGGAACCGGGGGCACCCTACGAGCAGTACTTC
CASSLEPGAPYEQYF
>.|TRBJ2-2|.|TRBV18
TGTGCCAGCTCACCCACCGGACCCGGGGACACCGGGGAGCTGTTTTTT
CASSPTGPGDTGELFF
>TRBD2|TRBJ2-5|.|TRBV9
TGTGCCAGCAGCGTAGGGGTAGCGGGGGCTGAGGGGACCCAGTACTTC
CASSVGVAGAEGTQYF
>TRBD2|TRBJ2-5|.|TRBV6-5
TGTGCCAGCACCAGCCGGGAGGGGACACAAGAGACCCAGTACTTC
CASTSREGTQETQYF
>.|TRBJ2-3|once|TRBV4-1
TGCGCCAGCAGCCAAGAGCTGGCCCTGCTGGATACGCAGTATTTT
CASSQELALLDTQYF
>.|TRBJ1-1|.|TRBV30
TGTGCCTGGAGCCCCTCACGTGAAGCTTTCTTT
CAWSPSREAFF
>.|TRBJ1-6|few|TRBV10-1
TGCGCCAGCAGTCAAGTGAATTCACCCCTCCACTTT
CASSQVNSPLHF
>.|TRBJ2-5|.|TRBV7-2
TGTGCCAGCAGCGTAGGATGGGGGGGCGCTACGGAGACCCAGTACTTC
CASSVGWGGATETQYF
>TRBD2|TRBJ2-1|few|TRBV6-5
TGTGCCAGCGATACACTACGCGGGGGGCGTGAGCAGTTCTTC
CASDTLRGGREQFF
>.|TRBJ1-1|few|TRBV7-9
TGTGCCAGCAGCTTAGGAAGGGATCGCGAGCTAGCTTTCTTT
CASSLGRDRELAFF
>.|TRBJ2-1|.|TRBV29-1
TGCAGCGTTGAACCTCCTAGGTCAGGGTACAATGAGCAGTTCTTC
CSVEPPRSGYNEQFF
>.|TRBJ1-5|few|TRBV6-1
TGTGCCAGCAGTGAAATGGGGTTGAGTCAGCCCCAGCATTTT
CASSEMGLSQPQHF
>.|TRBJ2-6|.|TRBV4-3
TGCGCCAGCAGCCAAGATGCAGGTGCCGGGGCCAACGTCCTGACTTTC
CASSQDAGAGANVLTF
>.|TRBJ1-4|few|TRBV9
TGTGCCAGCAGCGGGGACCGAGGTGAAAAACTGTTTTTT
CASSGDRGEKLFF
>.|TRBJ1-1|few|TRBV5-1
TGCGCCAGCAGCAGGGACCCGAACACTGAAGCTTTCTTT
CASSRDPNTEAFF
>TRBD1|TRBJ2-1|few|TRBV2
TGTGCCAGCAGTGAAGGACAGGGGGGTTACAATGAGCAGTTCTTC
CASSEGQGGYNEQFF
>.|TRBJ2-2|.|TRBV27
TGTGCCACCAAGGGAGGATCAGCGAACACCGGGGAGCTGTTTTTT
CATKGGSANTGELFF
>.|TRBJ2-4|.|TRBV7-9
TGTGCCAGCAGCCAAAGGGCGTCAGTCGGGGGTAACATTCAGTACTTC
CASSQRASVGGNIQYF
>TRBD1|TRBJ1-5|few|TRBV6-5
TGTGCCAGCAGTAGGACAGGGGGAGATCAGCCCCAGCATTTT
CASSRTGGDQPQHF
>TRBD1|TRBJ1-2|few|TRBV29-1
TGCAGCGCCATAACAGGGGTACACTATGGCTACACCTTC
CSAITGVHYGYTF
>.|TRBJ2-1|many|TRBV30
TGTGCCCGGACTGACTACACGGATGAGCAGTTCTTC
CARTDYTDEQFF
>.|TRBJ2-1|few|TRBV27
TGTGCCAGCAGTGCCTACAAGGAGCAGTTCTTC
CASSAYKEQFF